This T cell receptor (beta chain) came from a study of shared clonotypes between healthy human individuals. To note about this clone: Its antigen is unidentified.

Study-level results: Only blood underwent sampling, and tissue repertoires likely differ. Compared with clonotypes that all four donors shared, non-shared clonotypes had lower generation probabilities. Larger richness was generally estimated for naive than memory subsets. The study found roughly 5% of naive CD4 clonotypes shared across a handful of donors.

The germline V and J ends were trimmed by 0 bases and 0 bases, with 13 bases remaining between them. Germline assignment: CDR1 SGHDT and CDR2 YYEEEE. The CDR3 length is 17 residues. Using immunoSEQ multiplex PCR, the repertoire was profiled, and TCRdb retains in-frame clones only, with some absent. Among some 1,900,000 clones listed, about 95% were seen once. CD8 cells regarded as naive lacked CD45RO, were positively chosen for CCR7, and omitted terminally differentiated effector memory CD45RA+ cells. The sequence was obtained from a man younger than 35 in good health. Source material: naive CD8+ T cells sorted from blood. This chain connects TRBV5-6 to TRBJ1-3; D remains ambiguous. The CDR3 reads CASSLDGGLPSGNTIYF. CDR3 nucleotides: TGTGCCAGCAGCTTGGATGGAGGCCTCCCCTCTGGAAACACCATATATTTT.